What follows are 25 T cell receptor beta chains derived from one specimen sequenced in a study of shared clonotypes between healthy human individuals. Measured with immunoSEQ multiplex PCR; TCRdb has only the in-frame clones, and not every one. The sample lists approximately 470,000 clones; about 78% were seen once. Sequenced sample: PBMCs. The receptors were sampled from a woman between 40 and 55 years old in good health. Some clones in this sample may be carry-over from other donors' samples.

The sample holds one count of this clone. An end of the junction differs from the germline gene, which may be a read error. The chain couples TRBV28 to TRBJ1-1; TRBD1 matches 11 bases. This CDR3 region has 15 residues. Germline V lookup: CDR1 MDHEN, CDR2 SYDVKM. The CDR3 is CASSLSPGQGVSENF. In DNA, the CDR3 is TGTGCCAGCAGTCTCAGCCCGGGACAGGGGGTATCCGAAAACTTT.

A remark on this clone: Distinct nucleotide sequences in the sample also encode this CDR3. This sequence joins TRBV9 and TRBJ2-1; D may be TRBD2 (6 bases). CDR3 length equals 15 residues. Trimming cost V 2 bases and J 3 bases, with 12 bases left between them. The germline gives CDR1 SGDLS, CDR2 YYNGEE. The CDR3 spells CASSVSPSDYNEQFF. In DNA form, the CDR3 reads TGTGCCAGCAGCGTTAGCCCTAGCGACTACAATGAGCAGTTCTTC.

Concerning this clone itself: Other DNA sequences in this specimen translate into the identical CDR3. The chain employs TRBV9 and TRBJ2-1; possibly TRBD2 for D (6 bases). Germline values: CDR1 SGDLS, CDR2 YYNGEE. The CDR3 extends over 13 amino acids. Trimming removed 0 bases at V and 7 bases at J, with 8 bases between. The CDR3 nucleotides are TGTGCCAGCAGCGTAGCCGGGGGTAATGAGCAGTTCTTC. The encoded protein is CASSVAGGNEQFF.

The CDR3 DNA reads as TGTGCCAGCGGGATGACTAGCGGGGATTACAATGAGCAGTTCTTC. Protein product: CASGMTSGDYNEQFF. The chain carries TRBV27 and TRBJ2-1, with 11 positions matching TRBD2. The CDR3 is made up of 15 amino acids. V shed 8 bases, J shed 4 bases, and the junction held 7 bases outside the gene matches. Looked up from germline, CDR1 is MNHEY and CDR2 is SMNVEV (reference sequence).

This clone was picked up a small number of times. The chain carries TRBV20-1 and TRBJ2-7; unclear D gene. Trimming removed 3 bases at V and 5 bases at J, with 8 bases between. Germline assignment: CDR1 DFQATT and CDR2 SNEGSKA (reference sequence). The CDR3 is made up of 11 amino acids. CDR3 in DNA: TGCAGTGCTAGTGAGGTTGACGAGCAGTACTTC. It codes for CSASEVDEQYF.

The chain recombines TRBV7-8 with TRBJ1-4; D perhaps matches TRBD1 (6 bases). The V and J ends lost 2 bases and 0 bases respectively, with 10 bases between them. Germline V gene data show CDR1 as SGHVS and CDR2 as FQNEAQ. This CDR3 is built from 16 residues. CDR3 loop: CASSLYRQATNEKLFF. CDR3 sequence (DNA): TGTGCCAGCAGCTTATACCGACAGGCAACTAATGAAAAACTGTTTTTT.

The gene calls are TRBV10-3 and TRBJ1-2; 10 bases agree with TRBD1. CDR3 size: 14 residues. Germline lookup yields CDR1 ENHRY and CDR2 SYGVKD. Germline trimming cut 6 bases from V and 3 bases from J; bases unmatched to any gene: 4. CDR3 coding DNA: TGTGCCATCAGACCCGGGACAGGGGACTATGGCTACACCTTC. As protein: CAIRPGTGDYGYTF.

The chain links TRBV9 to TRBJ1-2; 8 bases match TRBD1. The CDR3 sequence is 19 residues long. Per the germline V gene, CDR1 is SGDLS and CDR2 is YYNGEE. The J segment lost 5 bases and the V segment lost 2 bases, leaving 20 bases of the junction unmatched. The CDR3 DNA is TGTGCCAGCAGCGTGCACCGGGACAGGAGGGTGGCTTGGTTTTATGGCTACACCTTC. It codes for CASSVHRDRRVAWFYGYTF.

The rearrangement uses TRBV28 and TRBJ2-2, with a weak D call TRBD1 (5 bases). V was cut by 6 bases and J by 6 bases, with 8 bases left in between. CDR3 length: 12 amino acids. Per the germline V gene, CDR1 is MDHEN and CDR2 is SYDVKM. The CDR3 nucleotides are TGTGCCAGCAGGGTAGGGGCCGGGGAGCTGTTTTTT. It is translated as CASRVGAGELFF.

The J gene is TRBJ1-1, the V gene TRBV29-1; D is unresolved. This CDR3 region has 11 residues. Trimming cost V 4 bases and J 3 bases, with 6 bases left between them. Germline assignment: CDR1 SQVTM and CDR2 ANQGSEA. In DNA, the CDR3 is TGCAGCGTTGCGGGAGACACTGAAGCTTTCTTT. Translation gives CSVAGDTEAFF.

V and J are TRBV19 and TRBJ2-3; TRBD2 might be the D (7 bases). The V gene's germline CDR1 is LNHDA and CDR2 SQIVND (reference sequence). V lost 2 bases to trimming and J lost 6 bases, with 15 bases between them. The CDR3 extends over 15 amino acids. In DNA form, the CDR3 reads TGTGCCAGTAGTATAAGGGGGAGGGCCATTGATACGCAGTATTTT. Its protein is CASSIRGRAIDTQYF.

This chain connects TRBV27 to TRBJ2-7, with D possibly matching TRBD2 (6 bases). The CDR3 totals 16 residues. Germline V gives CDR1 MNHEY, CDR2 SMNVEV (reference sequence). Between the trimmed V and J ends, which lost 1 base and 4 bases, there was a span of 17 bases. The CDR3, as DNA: TGTGCCAGCAGTTTATTCGGGGCGGGATATGTGTACGAGCAGTACTTC. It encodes CASSLFGAGYVYEQYF.

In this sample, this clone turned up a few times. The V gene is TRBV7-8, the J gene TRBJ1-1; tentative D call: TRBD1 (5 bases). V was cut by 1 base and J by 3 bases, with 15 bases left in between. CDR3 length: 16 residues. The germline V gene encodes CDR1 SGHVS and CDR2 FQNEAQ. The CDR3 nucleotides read TGTGCCAGCAGCTTAGGTGCTTCGGGGCGCGACACTGAAGCTTTCTTT. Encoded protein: CASSLGASGRDTEAFF.

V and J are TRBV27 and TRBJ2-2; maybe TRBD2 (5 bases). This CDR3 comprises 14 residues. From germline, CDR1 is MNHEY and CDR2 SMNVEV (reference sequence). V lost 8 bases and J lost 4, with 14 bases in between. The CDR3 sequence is CASLAVWGTGELFF. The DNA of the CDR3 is TGTGCCAGCCTAGCTGTATGGGGCACCGGGGAGCTGTTTTTT.

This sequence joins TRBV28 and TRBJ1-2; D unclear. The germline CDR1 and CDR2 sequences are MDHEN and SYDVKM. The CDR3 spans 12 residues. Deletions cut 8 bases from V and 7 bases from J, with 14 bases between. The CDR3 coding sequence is TGTGCCAGCGTAGGGAGCGGCTCTGGCTACACCTTC. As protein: CASVGSGSGYTF.

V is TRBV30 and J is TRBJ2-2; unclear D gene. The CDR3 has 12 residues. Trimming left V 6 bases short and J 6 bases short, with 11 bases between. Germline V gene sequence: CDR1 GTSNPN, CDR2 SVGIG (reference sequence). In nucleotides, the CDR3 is TGTGCCTGCGGCCGGGCGGCCGGGGAGCTGTTTTTT. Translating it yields CACGRAAGELFF.

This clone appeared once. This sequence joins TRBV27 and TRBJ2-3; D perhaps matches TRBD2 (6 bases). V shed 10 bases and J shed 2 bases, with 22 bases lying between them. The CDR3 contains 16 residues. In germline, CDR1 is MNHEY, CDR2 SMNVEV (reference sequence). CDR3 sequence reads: CATGPRWGVATDTQYF. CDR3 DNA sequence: TGTGCCACCGGTCCGCGTTGGGGGGTGGCCACAGATACGCAGTATTTT.

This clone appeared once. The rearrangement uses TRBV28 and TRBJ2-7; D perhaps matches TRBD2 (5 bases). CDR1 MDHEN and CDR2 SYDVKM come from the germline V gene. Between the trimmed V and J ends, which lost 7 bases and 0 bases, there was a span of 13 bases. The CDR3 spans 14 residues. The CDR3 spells CASNKGGTSYEQYF. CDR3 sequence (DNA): TGTGCCAGCAATAAAGGAGGAACCTCCTACGAGCAGTACTTC.

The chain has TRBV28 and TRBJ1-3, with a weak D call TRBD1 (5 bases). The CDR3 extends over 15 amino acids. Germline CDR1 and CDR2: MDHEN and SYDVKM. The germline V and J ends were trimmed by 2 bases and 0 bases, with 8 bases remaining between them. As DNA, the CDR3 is TGTGCCAGCAGTTTAGGGGCTTTCTCTGGAAACACCATATATTTT. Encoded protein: CASSLGAFSGNTIYF. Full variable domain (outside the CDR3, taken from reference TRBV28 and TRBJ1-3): DVKVTQSSRYLVKRTGEKVFLECVQDMDHENMFWYRQDPGLGLRLIYFSYDVKMKEKGDIPEGYSVSREKKERFSLILESASTNQTSMYLCASSLGAFSGNTIYFGEGSWLTVV.

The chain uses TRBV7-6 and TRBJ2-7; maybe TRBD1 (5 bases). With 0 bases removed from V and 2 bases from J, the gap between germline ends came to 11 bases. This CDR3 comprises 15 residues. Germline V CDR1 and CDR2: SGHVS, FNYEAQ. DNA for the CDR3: TGTGCCAGCAGCTTAGCAGGGGAAGGGACCTACGAGCAGTACTTC. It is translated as CASSLAGEGTYEQYF.

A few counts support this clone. CDR3 protein: CASSRDRGNQPQHF. In nucleotides, the CDR3 is TGTGCCAGCAGTCGAGACAGGGGTAATCAGCCCCAGCATTTT. The chain combines TRBV7-2 with TRBJ1-5; 8 nucleotides line up with TRBD1. There are 14 residues in the CDR3. Germline V gives CDR1 SGHTA, CDR2 FQGNSA. The ends lost 6 bases at V and 4 bases at J; junction bases unmatched: 5.

CDR3 in DNA: TGTGCCAGCAGCCTGGAGGAACGGGAGGTGCAGTTCTTC. Its translation is CASSLEEREVQFF. The chain joins TRBV5-4 to TRBJ2-1; 7 positions agree with TRBD2. The germline CDR1 and CDR2 sequences are SGHNT and YYREEE (reference sequence). The CDR3 length is 13 residues. The V gene end was trimmed by 4 bases and the J gene end by 12 bases; junction bases not matched to a gene: 10.

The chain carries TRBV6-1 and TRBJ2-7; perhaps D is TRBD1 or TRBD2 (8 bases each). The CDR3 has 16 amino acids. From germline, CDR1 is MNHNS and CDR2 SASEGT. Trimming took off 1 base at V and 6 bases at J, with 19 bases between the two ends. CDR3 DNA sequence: TGTGCCAGCAGTGAAGGGTCGGGAGGGACAGGCGGCGAGCAGTACTTC. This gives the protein CASSEGSGGTGGEQYF.

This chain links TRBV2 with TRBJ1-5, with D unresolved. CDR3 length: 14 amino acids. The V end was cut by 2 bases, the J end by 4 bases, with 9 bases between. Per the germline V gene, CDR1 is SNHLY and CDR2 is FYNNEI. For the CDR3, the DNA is TGTGCCAGCAGTGAATATCCGGGGAATCAGCCCCAGCATTTT. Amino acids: CASSEYPGNQPQHF.

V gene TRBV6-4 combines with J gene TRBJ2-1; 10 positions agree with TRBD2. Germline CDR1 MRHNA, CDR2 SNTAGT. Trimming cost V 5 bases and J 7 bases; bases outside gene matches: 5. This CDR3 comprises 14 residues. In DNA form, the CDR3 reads TGTGCCAGCAGTTCTAGCGGGAGTTCAAATGAGCAGTTCTTC. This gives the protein CASSSSGSSNEQFF.